The 8 T cell receptor beta chains below come from one sample, sequenced in a study of blood T cell repertoires in COVID-19. The repertoire was sequenced with immunoSEQ multiplex PCR; TCRdb's copy has only in-frame clones and lacks some. This sample yields fewer than 350,000 clones, of which approximately 89% are seen a single time; about 3% belongs to the top ten. The material sequenced was PBMCs or T cells enriched from blood (not recorded which). These receptors were taken from a man aged 40-49 years who had been exposed to COVID-19.

The gene calls are TRBV6-5 and TRBJ1-5; D uncertain. Between the trimmed V and J ends, which lost 1 base and 0 bases, there was a span of 7 bases. CDR3 length equals 15 residues. CDR1 is MNHEY and CDR2 is SVGAGI in the germline V gene. Here the CDR3 DNA reads TGTGCCAGCAGTTACTATTTCCGTAGCAATCAGCCCCAGCATTTT. Its protein product is CASSYYFRSNQPQHF.

This chain uses TRBV10-3 with TRBJ2-3; TRBD2 matches at 8 bases. The germline V gene encodes CDR1 ENHRY and CDR2 SYGVKD. CDR3 size: 17 residues. V lost 2 bases and J lost 0; bases outside the gene matches: 7. The DNA of the CDR3 is TGTGCCATCAGTGAGGGTTTTAGCGGGACTAGCACAGATACGCAGTATTTT. Protein sequence: CAISEGFSGTSTDTQYF.

The chain carries TRBV27 and TRBJ2-1; D not resolved. The germline V gene has CDR1 MNHEY and CDR2 SMNVEV (reference sequence). This CDR3 region has 17 residues. V lost 8 bases and J 4 bases, leaving 24 bases between the germline ends. DNA for the CDR3: TGTGCCAGCTTTAAAGAGGAAGGCGGAGTCCTTTACAATGAGCAGTTCTTC. Its protein is CASFKEEGGVLYNEQFF.

The rearrangement uses TRBV6-5 and TRBJ2-3, with D maybe TRBD2 (5 bases). Trimming stripped 5 bases from V and 6 bases from J, with 6 bases between. Germline assignment: CDR1 MNHEY and CDR2 SVGAGI. This CDR3 has 11 amino acids. The CDR3 DNA reads as TGTGCCAGCAGTCCGGGGGATACGCAGTATTTT. This codes for CASSPGDTQYF.

This chain joins TRBV18 and TRBJ1-4, with TRBD1 identical over 8 bases. V was pared by 3 bases and J by 8 bases, with 5 bases of the junction left unmatched. The CDR3 runs to 14 residues. CDR1 is KGHSH, CDR2 LQKENI, per germline. The CDR3 nucleotides are TGTGCCAGCTCACCTACCGGGACAGGAGAAAAACTGTTTTTT. This sequence encodes CASSPTGTGEKLFF.

This sequence joins TRBV7-9 and TRBJ2-7; 9 nucleotides agree with TRBD1. Germline V gives CDR1 SEHNR, CDR2 FQNEAQ (reference sequence). With 3 bases clipped from V and 4 bases from J, the junction kept 7 bases outside the gene matches. This CDR3 has 15 amino acids. This chain's CDR3 is CASSLTGGLVYEQYF. The CDR3 nucleotides are TGTGCCAGCAGCTTGACAGGGGGTCTAGTATACGAGCAGTACTTC. Full variable domain (missing parts from reference TRBV7-9 and TRBJ2-7): DTGVSQNPRHKITKRGQNVTFRCDPISEHNRLYWYRQTLGQGPEFLTYFQNEAQLEKSRLLSDRFSAERPKGSFSTLEIQRTEQGDSAMYLCASSLTGGLVYEQYFGPGTRLTVT.

This rearrangement joins TRBV9 to TRBJ2-3; D possibly corresponds to TRBD2 (5 bases). Germline-derived CDR1 and CDR2 are SGDLS and YYNGEE. V lost 3 bases and J 4 bases, leaving 18 bases between the germline ends. This CDR3 spans 16 amino acids. CDR3 residues: CASSDGVGVGADTQYF. The DNA for the CDR3 is TGTGCCAGCAGCGACGGCGTAGGAGTCGGGGCAGATACGCAGTATTTT.

V gene TRBV6-4 combines with J gene TRBJ1-2, with unresolved D. There are 14 residues in the CDR3. The V end was cut by 3 bases, the J end by 1 base, with 9 bases between. Germline V gene sequence: CDR1 MRHNA, CDR2 SNTAGT. CDR3: CASSELAGNYGYTF. The CDR3, as DNA: TGTGCCAGCAGTGAGTTGGCGGGTAACTATGGCTACACCTTC.